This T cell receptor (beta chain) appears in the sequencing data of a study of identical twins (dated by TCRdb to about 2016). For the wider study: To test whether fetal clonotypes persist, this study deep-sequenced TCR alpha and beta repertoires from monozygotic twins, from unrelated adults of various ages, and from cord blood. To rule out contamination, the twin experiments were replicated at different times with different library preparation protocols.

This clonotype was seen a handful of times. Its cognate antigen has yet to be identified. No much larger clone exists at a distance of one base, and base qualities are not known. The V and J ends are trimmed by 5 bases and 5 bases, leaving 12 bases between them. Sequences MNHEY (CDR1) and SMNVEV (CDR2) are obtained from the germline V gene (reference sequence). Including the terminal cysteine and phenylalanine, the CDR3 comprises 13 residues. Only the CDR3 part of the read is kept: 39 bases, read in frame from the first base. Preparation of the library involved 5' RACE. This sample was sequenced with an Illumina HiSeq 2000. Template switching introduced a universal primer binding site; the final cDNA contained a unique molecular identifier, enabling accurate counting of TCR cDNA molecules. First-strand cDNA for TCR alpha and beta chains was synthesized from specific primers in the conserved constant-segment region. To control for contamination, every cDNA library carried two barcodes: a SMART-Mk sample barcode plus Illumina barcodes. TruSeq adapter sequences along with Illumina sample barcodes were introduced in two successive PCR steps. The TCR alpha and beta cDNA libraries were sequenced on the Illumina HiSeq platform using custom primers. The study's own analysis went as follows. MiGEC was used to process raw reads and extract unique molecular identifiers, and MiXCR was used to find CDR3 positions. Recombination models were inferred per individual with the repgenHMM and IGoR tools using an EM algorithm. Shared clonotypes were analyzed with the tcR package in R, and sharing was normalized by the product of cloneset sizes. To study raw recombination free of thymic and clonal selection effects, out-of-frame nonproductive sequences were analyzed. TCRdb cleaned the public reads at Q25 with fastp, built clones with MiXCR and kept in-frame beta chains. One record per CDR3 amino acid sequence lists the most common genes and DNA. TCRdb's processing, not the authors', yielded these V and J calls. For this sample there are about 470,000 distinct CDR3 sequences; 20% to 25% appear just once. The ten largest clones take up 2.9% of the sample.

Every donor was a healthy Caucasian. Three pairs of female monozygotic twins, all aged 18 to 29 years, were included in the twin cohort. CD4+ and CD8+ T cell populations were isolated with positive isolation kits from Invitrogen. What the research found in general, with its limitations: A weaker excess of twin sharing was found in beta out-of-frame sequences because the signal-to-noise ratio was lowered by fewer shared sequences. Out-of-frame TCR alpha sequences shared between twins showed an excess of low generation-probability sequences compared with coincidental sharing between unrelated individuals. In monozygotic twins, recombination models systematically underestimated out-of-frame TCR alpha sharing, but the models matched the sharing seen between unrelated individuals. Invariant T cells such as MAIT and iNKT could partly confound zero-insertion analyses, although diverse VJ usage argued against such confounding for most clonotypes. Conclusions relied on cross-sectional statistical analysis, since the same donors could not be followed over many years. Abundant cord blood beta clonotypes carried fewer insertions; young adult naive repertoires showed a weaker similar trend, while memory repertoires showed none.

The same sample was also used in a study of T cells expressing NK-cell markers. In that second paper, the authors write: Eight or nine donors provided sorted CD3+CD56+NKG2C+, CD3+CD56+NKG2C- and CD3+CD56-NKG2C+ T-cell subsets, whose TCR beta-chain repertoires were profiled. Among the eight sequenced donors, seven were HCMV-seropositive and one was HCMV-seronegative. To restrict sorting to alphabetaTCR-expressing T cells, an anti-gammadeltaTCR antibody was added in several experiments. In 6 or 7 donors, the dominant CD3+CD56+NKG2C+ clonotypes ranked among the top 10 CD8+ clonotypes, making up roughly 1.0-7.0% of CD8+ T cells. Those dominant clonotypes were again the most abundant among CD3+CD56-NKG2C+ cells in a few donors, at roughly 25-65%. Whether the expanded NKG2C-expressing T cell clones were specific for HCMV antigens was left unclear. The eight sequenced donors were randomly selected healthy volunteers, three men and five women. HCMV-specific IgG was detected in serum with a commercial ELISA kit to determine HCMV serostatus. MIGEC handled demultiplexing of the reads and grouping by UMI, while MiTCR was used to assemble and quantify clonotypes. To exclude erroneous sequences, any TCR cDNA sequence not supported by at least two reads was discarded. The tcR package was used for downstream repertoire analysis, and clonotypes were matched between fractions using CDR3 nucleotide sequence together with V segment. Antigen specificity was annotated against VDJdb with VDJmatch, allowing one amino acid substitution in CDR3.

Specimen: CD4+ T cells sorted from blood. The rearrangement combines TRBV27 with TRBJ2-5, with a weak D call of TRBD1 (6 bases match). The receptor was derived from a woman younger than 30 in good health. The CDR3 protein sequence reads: CASSPWGQETQYF. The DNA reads TGTGCCAGCAGTCCGTGGGGGCAGGAGACCCAGTACTTC.